Listed below are T cell receptor beta chains from one sample, sequenced in a study of blood T cell repertoires in COVID-19. Sequenced by immunoSEQ multiplex PCR; TCRdb stores in-frame clones only, minus some. The sample has 110,000 to 150,000 clones, more than 75% seen once. Sequences were obtained from peripheral blood. These TCRs come from a woman in her 40s with acute or convalescent COVID-19. Each CDR3 is given with its conserved first and last residue. Fields, in order: CDR3 protein, V gene.

CASSDSGADTQYF TRBV2
CASSLTAKYEQYF TRBV21-1
CASSYGPNTEAFF TRBV6-5
CAWSVRELAGATYEQYF TRBV30
CASTTGWGYEQYF TRBV3-1/TRBV3-2
CAWRRTSGGGEQFF TRBV30
CASMGAGASTDTQYF TRBV27
CATSGQGSTDTQYF TRBV19
CASSLGRGADTQYF TRBV11-2
CSSTEQGGATGELFF TRBV5-1
CASSSSRGNQPQHF TRBV28
CASSRDSLGYTF TRBV6-5
CASSLSAGGNYGYTF TRBV27
CASRRGTTTNEKLFF TRBV27
CASSLLAGGFPSTDTQYF TRBV7-6
CASSYSPGVGYEKLFF TRBV6-5
CASIPRPSTGNTIYF TRBV6-6
CASTGFTGELFF TRBV9
CASNRNTVNTEAFF TRBV6-6
CASSQDLGAISSYNEQFF TRBV4-3
CASSPSLDNEQFF TRBV18
CASTDSNYGYTF TRBV6-6
CASSQDGSARYGYTF TRBV4-2
CASSQDLASGAYNEQFF TRBV4-2
CASSDGGFDEQYF TRBV6-2/TRBV6-3
CASRPALAVNSPLHF TRBV6-5
CSATHPYGYTF TRBV20-1
CASSSQGNTEAFF TRBV7-9
CASSRKGQAYGYTF TRBV19
CASSLQGTNEKLFF TRBV3-1/TRBV3-2
CASSPQGILAGASYNEQFF TRBV6-2/TRBV6-3
CASSLDRGKEAFF TRBV12-3/TRBV12-4
CARRFSSGGTGELFF TRBV5-3
CASSLGDRDFGYTF TRBV5-1
CASSFRGGYEQYF TRBV7-2
CASSAPRGLSSYNEQFF TRBV9
CASSSQSTGDGANVLTF TRBV4-3
CASSLGPRSEQFF TRBV12-3/TRBV12-4
CASGGGRVGYGYTF TRBV21-1
CASSRESAGGTDTQYF TRBV4-3
CASSLGVGTQYF TRBV27